The 7 T cell receptor beta chains given below trace back to one sample, sequenced in a study of cytomegalovirus exposure and HLA in healthy donors. It was with 60 Vbeta and 13 Jbeta primers that the PCR ran. Measured with immunoSEQ multiplex PCR; TCRdb has only the in-frame clones, and not every one. The sample lists 200,000 or so clones, around 82% occurring once. Sequenced material: PBMCs. Receptors originate from a boy younger than 18 in good health and CMV-seronegative.

This clone came up a few times. The J gene is TRBJ2-7, the V gene TRBV7-6; 7 positions agree with TRBD2. In germline, CDR1 is SGHVS, CDR2 FNYEAQ. The V and J ends lost 5 bases and 7 bases, in that order; junction bases with no gene match: 14. This CDR3 is built from 15 residues. This CDR3 is CASSPSGTTKREQYF. The DNA for the CDR3 is TGTGCCAGCAGCCCCTCCGGGACTACTAAGAGAGAGCAGTACTTC.

The V call is TRBV29-1, the J call TRBJ1-1; 9 bases agree with TRBD1. Trimming at V came to 7 bases and at J to 8 bases, leaving 5 bases not matched to a gene. The CDR3 totals 11 residues. The V gene's germline CDR1 is SQVTM and CDR2 ANQGSEA. The CDR3 reads CSAADRGEAFF. The CDR3 bases are TGCAGCGCCGCGGACAGGGGAGAAGCTTTCTTT.

A few counts support this clone. The chain carries TRBV30 and TRBJ1-4; 7 bases line up with TRBD1. Germline-derived CDR1 and CDR2 are GTSNPN and SVGIG (reference sequence). The CDR3 covers 13 residues. The ends lost 4 bases at V and 4 bases at J; junction bases unmatched: 3. Here the CDR3 reads CAWKGQLNEKLFF. For the CDR3, the DNA is TGTGCCTGGAAGGGACAGCTTAATGAAAAACTGTTTTTT.

This clone appeared a single time. The chain recombines TRBV2 with TRBJ1-5; TRBD1 matches at 9 bases. Per germline, CDR1 SNHLY and CDR2 FYNNEI. This CDR3 comprises 16 residues. Trimming removed 4 bases from V and 2 bases from J; junction bases left unmatched: 6. CDR3 nucleotides: TGTGCCAGCAGTGCAAGGGACAGGGTTCGCAATCAGCCCCAGCATTTT. Its protein product is CASSARDRVRNQPQHF.

V is TRBV9 and J is TRBJ1-6; TRBD1 agrees at 10 bases. V trimming: 3 bases; J trimming: 7 bases; junction bases outside the gene matches: 4. The length of the CDR3 is 15 residues. Germline lookup yields CDR1 SGDLS and CDR2 YYNGEE. The CDR3: CASSARTGGNSPLHF. The CDR3 nucleotides are TGTGCCAGCAGCGCAAGGACAGGGGGAAATTCACCCCTCCACTTT.

The chain couples TRBV29-1 to TRBJ1-1, with D perhaps matching TRBD1 (5 bases). The length of the CDR3 is 12 residues. Germline lookup yields CDR1 SQVTM and CDR2 ANQGSEA. The ends were cut back, 3 bases at V and 10 bases at J, with 15 bases in the middle. The CDR3 reads CSVDRDQGGAFF. CDR3 DNA: TGCAGCGTTGACCGAGATCAGGGAGGAGCTTTCTTT. Full variable domain (rest looked up from reference TRBV29-1 and TRBJ1-1): SAVISQKPSRDICQRGTSLTIQCQVDSQVTMMFWYRQQPGQSLTLIATANQGSEATYESGFVIDKFPISRPNLTFSTLTVSNMSPEDSSIYLCSVDRDQGGAFFGQGTRLTVV.

The genes are TRBV30 and TRBJ2-5; 9 nucleotides align to TRBD2. V shed 5 bases, J shed 5 bases, and the junction held 6 bases outside the gene matches. The CDR3 consists of 13 residues. Germline CDR1 GTSNPN, CDR2 SVGIG (reference sequence). CDR3 coding DNA: TGTGCCTGGTCTAGCGGGATGAGGGAGACCCAGTACTTC. Residues: CAWSSGMRETQYF.